A selection of T cell receptor beta chains follows, all from one sample in a study of T-cell memory formation after mild COVID-19. TCRdb analysed the 5' RACE reads with MiXCR anew, one entry per CDR3 protein. The repertoire holds 250,000 to 400,000 distinct CDR3 sequences, with roughly an eighth as singletons. Sequencing input: PBMCs or a T cell subset sorted from them (not recorded which). These TCRs come from a young man who had mild COVID-19 (a few samples of this study predate the infection). Cell type and time point are not known. CDR3s include the opening cysteine and the closing phenylalanine or tryptophan. The order of the fields is CDR3 length, V gene, clone size, J gene, CDR3 protein. Size is omitted from some rows. Given values are once, few, many or a class for expanded clones.

len: 13; v_gene: TRBV7-8; abundance: few; j_gene: TRBJ1-5; CDR3aa: CASSWNSNQPQHF
len: 12; v_gene: TRBV5-1; abundance: -; j_gene: TRBJ2-7; CDR3aa: CASSLGSLEQYF
len: 15; v_gene: TRBV7-9; abundance: -; j_gene: TRBJ2-1; CDR3aa: CASSFRGGPDNEQFF
len: 12; v_gene: TRBV7-3; abundance: few; j_gene: TRBJ2-5; CDR3aa: CASSEIGETQYF
len: 15; v_gene: TRBV6-5; abundance: many; j_gene: TRBJ2-3; CDR3aa: CASSRLAGGTDTQYF
len: 12; v_gene: TRBV20-1; abundance: many; j_gene: TRBJ2-3; CDR3aa: CSAERSTDTQYF
len: 13; v_gene: TRBV7-2; abundance: -; j_gene: TRBJ2-1; CDR3aa: CASGYDRGYEQFF
len: 15; v_gene: TRBV6-5; abundance: few; j_gene: TRBJ2-3; CDR3aa: CASSSSSGEADTQYF
len: 16; v_gene: TRBV24-1; abundance: -; j_gene: TRBJ2-3; CDR3aa: CATSEGRGSEADTQYF
len: 16; v_gene: TRBV20-1; abundance: few; j_gene: TRBJ2-5; CDR3aa: CSALRGTGTREETQYF
len: 15; v_gene: TRBV9; abundance: -; j_gene: TRBJ2-5; CDR3aa: CASSVRQGDGETQYF
len: 15; v_gene: TRBV5-5; abundance: once; j_gene: TRBJ1-6; CDR3aa: CASERDRDSTSPLHF
len: 16; v_gene: TRBV4-2; abundance: -; j_gene: TRBJ2-1; CDR3aa: CASSRKPGGAYNEQFF
len: 14; v_gene: TRBV3-1; abundance: many; j_gene: TRBJ2-4; CDR3aa: CASSLTGTFNIQYF
len: 15; v_gene: TRBV7-9; abundance: -; j_gene: TRBJ1-2; CDR3aa: CASRTERGLKGGYTF
len: 15; v_gene: TRBV20-1; abundance: few; j_gene: TRBJ2-7; CDR3aa: CSARDQASASYEQYF
len: 13; v_gene: TRBV7-9; abundance: many; j_gene: TRBJ1-6; CDR3aa: CASSDVRNSPLHF
len: 16; v_gene: TRBV5-1; abundance: few; j_gene: TRBJ2-2; CDR3aa: CASSLAGQRNTGELFF
len: 15; v_gene: TRBV7-8; abundance: few; j_gene: TRBJ2-1; CDR3aa: CASRFSGTFSNEQFF
len: 14; v_gene: TRBV20-1; abundance: -; j_gene: TRBJ1-1; CDR3aa: CSARPGQGVPEAFF
len: 14; v_gene: TRBV28; abundance: few; j_gene: TRBJ2-5; CDR3aa: CASSCCPGQETQYF
len: 16; v_gene: TRBV12-3/TRBV12-4; abundance: -; j_gene: TRBJ2-3; CDR3aa: CASSLLNRGASDTQYF
len: 14; v_gene: TRBV3-1; abundance: -; j_gene: TRBJ1-4; CDR3aa: CASSQRDRNEKLFF
len: 17; v_gene: TRBV10-3; abundance: many; j_gene: TRBJ2-3; CDR3aa: CAISESIVSLTTDTQYF
len: 14; v_gene: TRBV10-1; abundance: -; j_gene: TRBJ2-5; CDR3aa: CASSEGQREETQYF
len: 14; v_gene: TRBV5-1; abundance: -; j_gene: TRBJ2-7; CDR3aa: CASSPQGLSYEQYF
len: 13; v_gene: TRBV12-3/TRBV12-4; abundance: -; j_gene: TRBJ2-5; CDR3aa: CASSFGHWETQYF
len: 12; v_gene: TRBV19; abundance: -; j_gene: TRBJ1-2; CDR3aa: CASSIDSYGYTF
len: 14; v_gene: TRBV7-3; abundance: -; j_gene: TRBJ2-5; CDR3aa: CASSVMGGTETQYF
len: 14; v_gene: TRBV20-1; abundance: -; j_gene: TRBJ1-6; CDR3aa: CSALVSSYNSPLHF
len: 14; v_gene: TRBV7-3; abundance: many; j_gene: TRBJ2-5; CDR3aa: CASSSPGPQETQYF
len: 15; v_gene: TRBV4-3; abundance: many; j_gene: TRBJ2-7; CDR3aa: CASSREQGISYEQYF
len: 15; v_gene: TRBV27; abundance: few; j_gene: TRBJ2-1; CDR3aa: CASSLGTSSSDEQFF
len: 14; v_gene: TRBV7-9; abundance: few; j_gene: TRBJ2-3; CDR3aa: CASSFSTTRDTQYF
len: 11; v_gene: TRBV6-5; abundance: many; j_gene: TRBJ2-5; CDR3aa: CASRGSETQYF
len: 15; v_gene: TRBV5-1; abundance: many; j_gene: TRBJ2-1; CDR3aa: CASSLEAGTYNEQFF
len: 16; v_gene: TRBV5-1; abundance: -; j_gene: TRBJ2-3; CDR3aa: CASSLKLDRRTDTQYF
len: 12; v_gene: TRBV12-3/TRBV12-4; abundance: -; j_gene: TRBJ2-3; CDR3aa: CASSFFADTQYF